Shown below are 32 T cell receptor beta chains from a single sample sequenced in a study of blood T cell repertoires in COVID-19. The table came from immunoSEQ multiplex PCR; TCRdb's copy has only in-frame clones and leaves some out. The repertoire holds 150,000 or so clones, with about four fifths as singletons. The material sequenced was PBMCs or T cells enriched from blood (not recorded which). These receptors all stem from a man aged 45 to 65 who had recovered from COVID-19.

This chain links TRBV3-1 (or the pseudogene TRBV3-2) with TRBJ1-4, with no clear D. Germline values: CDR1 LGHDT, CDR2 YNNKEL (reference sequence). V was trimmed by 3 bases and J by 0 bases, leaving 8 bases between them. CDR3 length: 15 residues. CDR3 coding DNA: TGTGCCAGCAGCCACTCGGGGTCAACTAATGAAAAACTGTTTTTT. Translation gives CASSHSGSTNEKLFF.

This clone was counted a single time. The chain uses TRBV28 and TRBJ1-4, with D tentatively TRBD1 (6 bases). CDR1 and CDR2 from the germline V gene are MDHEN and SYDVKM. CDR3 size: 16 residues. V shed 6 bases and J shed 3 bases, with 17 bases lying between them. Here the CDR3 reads CASRITGIRANEKLFF. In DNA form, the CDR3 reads TGTGCCAGCAGGATTACAGGGATCCGAGCTAATGAAAAACTGTTTTTT.

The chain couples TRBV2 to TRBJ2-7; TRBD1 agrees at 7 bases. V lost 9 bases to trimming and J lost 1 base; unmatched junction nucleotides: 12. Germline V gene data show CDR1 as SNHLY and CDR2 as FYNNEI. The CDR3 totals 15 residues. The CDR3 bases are TGTGCCAGTGAGACAGGGCTTAGGAATTCCTACGAGCAGTACTTC. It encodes CASETGLRNSYEQYF.

In nucleotides, the CDR3 is TGCGCCAGCAGCTTGTGGGCAGGGAGGACCTACGAGCAGTACTTC. It specifies CASSLWAGRTYEQYF. V and J are TRBV5-1 and TRBJ2-7; TRBD2 might be the D (6 bases). The CDR3 totals 15 residues. Germline V gene lookup returns CDR1 SGHRS and CDR2 YFSETQ. Trimming cost V 1 base and J 2 bases, with 13 bases left between them.

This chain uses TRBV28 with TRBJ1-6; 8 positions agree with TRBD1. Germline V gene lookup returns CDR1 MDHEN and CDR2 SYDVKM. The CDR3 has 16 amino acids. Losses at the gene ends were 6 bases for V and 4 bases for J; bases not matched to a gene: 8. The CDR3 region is CASRKDRVGYNSPLHF. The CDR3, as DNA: TGTGCCAGCAGAAAGGACAGGGTGGGTTATAATTCACCCCTCCACTTT.

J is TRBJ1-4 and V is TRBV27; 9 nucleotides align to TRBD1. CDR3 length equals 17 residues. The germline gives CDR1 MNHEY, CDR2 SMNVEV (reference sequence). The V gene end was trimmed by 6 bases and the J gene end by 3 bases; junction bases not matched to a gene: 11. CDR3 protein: CASSPTGGRIANEKLFF. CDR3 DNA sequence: TGTGCCAGCAGCCCTACAGGGGGCCGAATCGCTAATGAAAAACTGTTTTTT.

The chain's CDR3 is CAISGDRGQAEQYF. The CDR3 nucleotides read TGTGCCATCAGTGGGGACAGGGGGCAGGCCGAGCAGTACTTC. The rearrangement links TRBV10-3 to TRBJ2-7; 12 nucleotides align to TRBD1. Germline CDR1 is ENHRY and CDR2 is SYGVKD. J gave up 6 bases and V 4 bases, and 4 bases lay outside the gene matches. The CDR3 runs 14 residues.

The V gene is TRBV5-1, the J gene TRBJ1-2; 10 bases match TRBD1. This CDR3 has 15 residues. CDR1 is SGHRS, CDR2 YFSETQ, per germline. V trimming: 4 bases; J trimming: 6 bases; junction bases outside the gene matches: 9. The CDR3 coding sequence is TGCGCCAGCAGCAACCGGGACAGGGGAGATGATGGCTACACCTTC. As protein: CASSNRDRGDDGYTF.

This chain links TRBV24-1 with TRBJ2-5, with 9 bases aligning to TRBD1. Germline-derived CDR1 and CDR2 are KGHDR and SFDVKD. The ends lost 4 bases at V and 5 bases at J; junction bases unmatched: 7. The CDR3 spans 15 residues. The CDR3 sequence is CATSDPTGGGETQYF. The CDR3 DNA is TGTGCCACCAGTGACCCGACAGGGGGAGGTGAGACCCAGTACTTC.

The CDR3 sequence: CASSIQTSGSETQYF. As DNA, the CDR3 is TGTGCCAGCAGTATCCAGACTAGCGGGAGTGAGACCCAGTACTTC. The genes are TRBV28 and TRBJ2-5; 12 bases match TRBD2. This CDR3 is built from 15 residues. Germline CDR1 and CDR2: MDHEN and SYDVKM. Trimming cost V 5 bases and J 5 bases; bases outside gene matches: 6.

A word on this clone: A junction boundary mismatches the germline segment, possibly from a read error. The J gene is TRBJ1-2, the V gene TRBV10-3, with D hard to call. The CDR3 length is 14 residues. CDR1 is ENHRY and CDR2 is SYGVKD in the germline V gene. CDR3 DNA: TGTGCCACCAGTAGACGCGGAGACAACTATGGCTACACCTTC. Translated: CATSRRGDNYGYTF.

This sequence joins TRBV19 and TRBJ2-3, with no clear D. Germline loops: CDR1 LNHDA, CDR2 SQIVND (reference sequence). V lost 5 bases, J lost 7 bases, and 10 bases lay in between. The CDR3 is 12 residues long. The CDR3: CASSSTPNTQYF. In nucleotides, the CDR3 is TGTGCCAGTAGTTCGACTCCTAATACGCAGTATTTT.

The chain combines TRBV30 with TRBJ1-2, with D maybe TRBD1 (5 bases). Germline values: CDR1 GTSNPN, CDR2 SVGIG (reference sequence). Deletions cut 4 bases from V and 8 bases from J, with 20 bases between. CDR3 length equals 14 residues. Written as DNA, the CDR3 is TGTGCCTGGAAAGAAGGGGAGGATGAAGACGGCTACACCTTC. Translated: CAWKEGEDEDGYTF.

CDR3 sequence: CASSDAGLAGGRQFF. As DNA, the CDR3 is TGTGCCAGCAGCGACGCCGGACTAGCGGGGGGGCGGCAGTTCTTC. The chain combines TRBV7-9 with TRBJ2-1, with TRBD2 matching 15 bases. The germline V gene encodes CDR1 SEHNR and CDR2 FQNEAQ (reference sequence). This CDR3 region has 15 residues. V dropped 5 bases and J dropped 12; count of bases not matched to a gene: 8.

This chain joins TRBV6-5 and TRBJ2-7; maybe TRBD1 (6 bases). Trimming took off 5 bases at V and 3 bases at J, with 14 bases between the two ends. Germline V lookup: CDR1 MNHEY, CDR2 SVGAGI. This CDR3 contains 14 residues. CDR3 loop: CASSIGAGVYEQYF. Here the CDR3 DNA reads TGTGCCAGCAGTATTGGGGCAGGGGTCTACGAGCAGTACTTC.

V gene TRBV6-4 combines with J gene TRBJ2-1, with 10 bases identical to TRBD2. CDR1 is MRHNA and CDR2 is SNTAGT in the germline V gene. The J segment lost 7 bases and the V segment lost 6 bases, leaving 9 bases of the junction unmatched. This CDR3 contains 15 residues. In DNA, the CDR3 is TGTGCCAGCAGCAGAGCGGGGGGGCATGGGAATGAGCAGTTCTTC. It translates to CASSRAGGHGNEQFF.

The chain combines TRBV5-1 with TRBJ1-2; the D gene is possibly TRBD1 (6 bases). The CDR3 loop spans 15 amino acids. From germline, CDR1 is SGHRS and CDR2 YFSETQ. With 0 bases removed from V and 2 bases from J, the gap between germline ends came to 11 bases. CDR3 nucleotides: TGCGCCAGCAGCTTGGGGGGAACAGGGAACTATGGCTACACCTTC. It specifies CASSLGGTGNYGYTF.

The CDR3 region is CASSPAGQGPFTDTRSSGTQYF. The CDR3 DNA reads TGTGCCAGCTCACCCGCCGGACAGGGACCTTTCACAGATACACGTTCATCGGGTACGCAGTATTTT. The chain carries TRBV18 and TRBJ2-3; 8 bases agree with TRBD1. V trimming: 3 bases; J trimming: 8 bases; junction bases outside the gene matches: 31. This CDR3 has 22 residues. Germline CDR1 and CDR2: KGHSH and LQKENI.

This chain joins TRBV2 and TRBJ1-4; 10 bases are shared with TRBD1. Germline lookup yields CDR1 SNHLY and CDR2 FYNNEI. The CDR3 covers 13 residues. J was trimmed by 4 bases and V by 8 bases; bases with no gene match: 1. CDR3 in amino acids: CASWDRGNEKLFF. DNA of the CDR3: TGTGCCAGCTGGGACAGGGGTAATGAAAAACTGTTTTTT.

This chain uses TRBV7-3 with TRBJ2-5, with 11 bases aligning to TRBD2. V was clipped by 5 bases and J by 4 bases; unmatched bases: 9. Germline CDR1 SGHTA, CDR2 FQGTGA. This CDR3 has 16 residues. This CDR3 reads CASSEGPSGGTETQYF. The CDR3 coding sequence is TGTGCCAGCAGCGAGGGACCTAGCGGGGGGACAGAGACCCAGTACTTC.

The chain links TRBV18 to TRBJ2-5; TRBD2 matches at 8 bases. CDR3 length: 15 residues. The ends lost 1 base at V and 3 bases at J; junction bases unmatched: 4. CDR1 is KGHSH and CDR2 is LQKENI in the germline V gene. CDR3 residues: CASSPLGGVEETQYF. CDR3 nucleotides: TGTGCCAGCTCACCACTCGGGGGGGTAGAAGAGACCCAGTACTTC. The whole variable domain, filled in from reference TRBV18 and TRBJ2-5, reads NAGVMQNPRHLVRRRGQEARLRCSPMKGHSHVYWYRQLPEEGLKFMVYLQKENIIDESGMPKERFSAEFPKEGPSILRIQQVVRGDSAAYFCASSPLGGVEETQYFGPGTRLLVL.

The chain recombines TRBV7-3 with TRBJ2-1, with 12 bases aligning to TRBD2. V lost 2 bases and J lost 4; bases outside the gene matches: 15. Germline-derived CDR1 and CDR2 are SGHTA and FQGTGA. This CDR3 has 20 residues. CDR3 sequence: CASSLSGLAGTRREYNEQFF. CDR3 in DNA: TGTGCCAGCAGCTTATCCGGACTAGCGGGAACCCGAAGAGAATACAATGAGCAGTTCTTC. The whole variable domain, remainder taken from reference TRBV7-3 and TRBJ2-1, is GAGVSQTPSNKVTEKGKYVELRCDPISGHTALYWYRQSLGQGPEFLIYFQGTGAADDSGLPNDRFFAVRPEGSVSTLKIQRTERGDSAVYLCASSLSGLAGTRREYNEQFFGPGTRLTVL.

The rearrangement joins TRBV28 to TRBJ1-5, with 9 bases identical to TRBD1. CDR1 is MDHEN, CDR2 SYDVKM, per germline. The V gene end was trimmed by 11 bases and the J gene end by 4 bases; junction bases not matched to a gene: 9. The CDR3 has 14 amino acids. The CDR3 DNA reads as TGTGCCGGACGTGGGACAGGGTTTAATCAGCCCCAGCATTTT. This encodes CAGRGTGFNQPQHF.

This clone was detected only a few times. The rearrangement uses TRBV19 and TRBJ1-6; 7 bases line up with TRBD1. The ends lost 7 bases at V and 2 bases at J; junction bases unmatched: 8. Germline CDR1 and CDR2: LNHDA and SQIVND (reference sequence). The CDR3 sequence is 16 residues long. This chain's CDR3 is CASTMTGITYNSPLHF. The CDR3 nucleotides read TGTGCCAGTACCATGACAGGGATCACCTATAATTCACCCCTCCACTTT.

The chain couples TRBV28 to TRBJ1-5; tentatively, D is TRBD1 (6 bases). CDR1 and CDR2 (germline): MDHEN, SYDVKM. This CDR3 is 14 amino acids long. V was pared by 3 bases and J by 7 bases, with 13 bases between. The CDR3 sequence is CASSLGGLRQPQHF. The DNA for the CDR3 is TGTGCCAGCAGTTTGGGGGGGCTTAGACAGCCCCAGCATTTT. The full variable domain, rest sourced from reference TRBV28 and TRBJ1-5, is DVKVTQSSRYLVKRTGEKVFLECVQDMDHENMFWYRQDPGLGLRLIYFSYDVKMKEKGDIPEGYSVSREKKERFSLILESASTNQTSMYLCASSLGGLRQPQHFGDGTRLSIL.

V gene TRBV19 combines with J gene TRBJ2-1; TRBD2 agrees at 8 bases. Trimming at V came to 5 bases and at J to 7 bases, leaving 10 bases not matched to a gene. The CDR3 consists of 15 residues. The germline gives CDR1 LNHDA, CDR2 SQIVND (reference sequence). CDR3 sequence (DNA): TGTGCCAGTAGTTCTCTTAGCGGGGAAAGAAATGAGCAGTTCTTC. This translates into CASSSLSGERNEQFF.

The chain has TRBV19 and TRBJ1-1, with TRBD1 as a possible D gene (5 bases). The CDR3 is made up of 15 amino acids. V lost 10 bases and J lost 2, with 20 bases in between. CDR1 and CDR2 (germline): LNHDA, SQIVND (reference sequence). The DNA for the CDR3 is TGTGCCACCCAACCGCCGGGGGGAGCCAACACTGAAGCTTTCTTT. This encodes CATQPPGGANTEAFF.

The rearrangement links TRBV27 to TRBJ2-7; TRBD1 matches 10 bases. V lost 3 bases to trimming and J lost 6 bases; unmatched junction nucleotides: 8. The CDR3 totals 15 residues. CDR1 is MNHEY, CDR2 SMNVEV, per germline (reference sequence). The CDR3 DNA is TGTGCCAGCAGTTTCGGGGGACAGGGGATGAGCGAGCAGTACTTC. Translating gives CASSFGGQGMSEQYF.

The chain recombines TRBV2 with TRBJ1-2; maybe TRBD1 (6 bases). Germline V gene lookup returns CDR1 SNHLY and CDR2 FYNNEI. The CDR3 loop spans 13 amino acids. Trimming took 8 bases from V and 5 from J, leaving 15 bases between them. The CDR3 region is CASRKDSQYGYTF. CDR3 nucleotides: TGTGCCAGCCGAAAGGACAGCCAATATGGCTACACCTTC.

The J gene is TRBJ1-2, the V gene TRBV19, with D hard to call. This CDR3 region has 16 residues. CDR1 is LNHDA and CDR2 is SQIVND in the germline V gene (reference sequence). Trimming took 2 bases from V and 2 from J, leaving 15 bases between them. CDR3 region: CASSISGGLGNYGYTF. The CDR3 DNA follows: TGTGCCAGTAGTATAAGCGGAGGGCTCGGGAACTATGGCTACACCTTC.

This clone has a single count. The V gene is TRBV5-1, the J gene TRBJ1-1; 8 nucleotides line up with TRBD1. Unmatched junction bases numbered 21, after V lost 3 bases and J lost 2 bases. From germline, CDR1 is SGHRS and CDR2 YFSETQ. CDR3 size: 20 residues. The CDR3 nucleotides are TGCGCCAGCAGCTCAGCCGCGATCCAGGGGGCTGTACCTGGTAACACTGAAGCTTTCTTT. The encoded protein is CASSSAAIQGAVPGNTEAFF.

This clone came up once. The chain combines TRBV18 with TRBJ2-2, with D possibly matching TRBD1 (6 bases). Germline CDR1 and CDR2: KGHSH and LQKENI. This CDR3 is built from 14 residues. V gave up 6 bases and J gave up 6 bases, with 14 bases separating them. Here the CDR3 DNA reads TGTGCCAGCTCCCTCGACAGGTTCCCCGGGGAGCTGTTTTTT. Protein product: CASSLDRFPGELFF. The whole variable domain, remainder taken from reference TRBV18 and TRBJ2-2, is NAGVMQNPRHLVRRRGQEARLRCSPMKGHSHVYWYRQLPEEGLKFMVYLQKENIIDESGMPKERFSAEFPKEGPSILRIQQVVRGDSAAYFCASSLDRFPGELFFGEGSRLTVL.